This T cell receptor beta chain was identified in a study of blood T cell repertoires in COVID-19. Study-level background: Sources were T cells, B-cell-depleted T cells, or PBMCs; the material itself was cDNA or gDNA.

CDR1 SNHLY and CDR2 FYNNEI come from the germline V gene. This CDR3 is built from 13 residues. Trimming cost V 4 bases and J 8 bases, with 12 bases left between them. Sequencing was performed with immunoSEQ multiplex PCR; in TCRdb, only in-frame clones are kept and a portion is missing. The data contain 70,000 or so clones, around 83% of them singletons. The source is a woman aged 55-75 years with acute or convalescent COVID-19. The sample was peripheral blood. The chain links TRBV2 to TRBJ1-5; maybe TRBD1 (5 bases). The CDR3 DNA follows: TGTGCCAGCAGTGTGGGGCTCCTGGAGCCCCAGCATTTT. Residues: CASSVGLLEPQHF. Together with reference TRBV2 and TRBJ1-5, the CDR3 gives the full variable domain: EPEVTQTPSHQVTQMGQEVILRCVPISNHLYFYWYRQILGQKVEFLVSFYNNEISEKSEIFDDQFSVERPDGSNFTLKIRSTKLEDSAMYFCASSVGLLEPQHFGDGTRLSIL.